This TCR beta chain came from a study of cytomegalovirus exposure and HLA in healthy donors (dated by TCRdb to 2015 to 2018). Context from the whole study: According to an earlier analysis of 587 of the donors, about 179 million T cells yielded roughly 110 million unique TCR beta sequences and around 300 Gb of sequence data. Both class I and class II loci were covered by HLA typing, at four-digit resolution. Every discovery cohort repertoire had been produced on one sequencing platform. Roughly 300 gigabases of sequencing data and tens of millions of unique TCR sequences were included in an early release covering under 650 HLA-typed donors. Typing coverage varied by locus: roughly 629-640 donors for A, B, C, DRB1 and DQB1; some 520 for DQA1; more than 600 for DPA1; approximately 470 for DPB1. The T cell repertoires of 550 to 850 subjects were profiled by immunosequencing and related to cytomegalovirus serostatus. Several DR-DQ haplotypes were treated as single units for association and clustering because of strong linkage in the cohort. In addition to the first cohort of 650 to 800 subjects, a separate validation cohort of 120 different subjects was used. The study was designed to test whether signatures of past pathogen exposure could be identified by cataloging public T cell receptors. To decide whether each TCR beta V gene segment behaved as functional or pseudogenic, an earlier analysis of some 540 of the donors relied on high-throughput TCR beta sequencing. To predict cytomegalovirus infection status, the study brought together high-throughput TCR immunosequencing, statistical association of individual TCRs with disease status, and machine learning. Among a few hundred genotyped donors of the cohort, an average of roughly 240,000 unique TCR beta nucleotide sequences were sequenced per donor, roughly a sixth of them non-productive. The genetic ancestry cluster associated with self-reported Caucasian donors included over 80% of the roughly 360 genotyped donors. In a later genetic analysis, genome-wide SNP genotypes for 398 of the 666 donors were used, and that subset was treated as a discovery cohort. To study patterns of TCR occurrence, a later analysis re-analyzed previously published TCR beta repertoires from 550 to 800 donors and added high-resolution HLA genotyping. The later analysis used no new phenotypic data to find candidate immune exposures, relying instead on TCR beta sequences and their occurrence across donors. Alongside the repertoire data, information on donor age, sex, ethnicity and CMV serostatus was compiled.

Per the germline V gene (reference sequence), SGHNT is the CDR1 and YYREEE is the CDR2. Trimming removed 0 bases from V and 8 bases from J; the gene matches leave 8 bases unexplained. The CDR3 sequence holds 15 residues, the cysteine and phenylalanine included. Only the CDR3 portion is preserved as DNA: 45 bases, with reading frame beginning at the first base. Details on this clone: The specificity of this receptor is unknown. No base quality information exists; no much larger clone differs at one position.

Overall study outcomes, separate from this receptor: According to the authors, the approach could potentially be generalized to other disease states and immunological phenotypes. In a later analysis, most CMV-associated TCR beta chains were found to appear HLA-restricted, with HLA associations seemingly driven largely by CMV exposure. A later genetic analysis reported fewer N-insertions in productive TCRs among donors in an Asian-associated ancestry cluster than the roughly 690-donor mean. According to a later analysis, TCR association rates differed among HLA loci, with DRB1 alleles showing the most associated TCRs and HLA-C alleles showing the fewest. CMV serostatus was the only immune exposure information available for the cohort. Linkage disequilibrium might explain the correlated functional status among segregating V segments, but an unknown experimental factor could not be ruled out. A group of highly shared sequence variants was considered likely to be a technical artifact of the sequencing pipeline. A further reported finding was that TCR beta sequences accurately predicted the HLA-A and HLA-B alleles for most subjects in the first cohort. A later genetic analysis associated a missense DCLRE1C variant with V-gene and J-gene trimming of TCR beta chains, and an independent cohort replicated the association. This cohort had only TCR beta chains sequenced, and the lack of alpha or paired-chain data limited which features could be detected. Most TCR sequences were observed very rarely across donors, whereas some public TCRs were present in many individuals. HLA typing was unavailable for some donors at each locus, so association tests used only the typed subset. Roughly uniform sequencing depth across donors was assumed in presence/absence analyses, although this assumption may not hold. In vitro tests confirmed that a few of the cytomegalovirus-associated TCR beta chains recognize cytomegalovirus antigens. In both the original and validation cohorts, the classifier was reported to diagnose cytomegalovirus status with high specificity and sensitivity. Some IMGT-functional V segments, including TRBV6-2 and TRBV6-3, could not be told apart with the 87-base-pair reads, so those segments were excluded. In a later analysis, HLA-associated TCR beta chains were found to be more clonally expanded and to have lower generation probabilities than equally common non-associated chains. Because counts were too low, about 15 rarely observed V segments, including chromosome 9 orphons, were left out of the earlier analysis of 500 to 650 of the donors. The study listed 150 to 200 TCR beta chains as associated with cytomegalovirus. Broadly in line with IMGT annotations, most TCR beta V segments showed up in productive rearrangements about 87% or about 30% of the time in an earlier analysis of roughly 590 of the donors. A later analysis reported that several top co-occurrence clusters appeared linked to parvovirus B19, influenza, CMV and Epstein-Barr virus. Assigning TCR associations to individual alleles was difficult when HLA alleles, especially DR and DQ, strongly co-occurred. At a false discovery rate of 0.05, a later analysis linked about 16,000 TCR beta sequences to specific HLA alleles.

The library was obtained by the immunoSEQ multiplex PCR assay. For the multiplex PCR, a mixture combining 60 forward primers for TCR Vbeta segments and 13 reverse primers for TCR Jbeta segments was used. The CDR3 region of rearranged TCR beta genes was amplified from genomic DNA with a multiplex PCR assay. On the Illumina HiSeq System, the amplified TCR beta libraries were sequenced as 87-base-pair reads. Processing in the source paper ran as follows. A later analysis tallied roughly 76 million unique TCR beta chains across the 666 repertoires, and about 10 million of those chains were shared by two or more donors. A nearest-neighbor algorithm error-corrected the raw reads and collapsed the reads into unique sequences, merging closely related sequences to remove PCR and sequencing errors. Alignment of CDR3 sequences to IMGT reference sequences was used to assign V, D and J gene segments. For a sequence to be retained, a match of at least six nucleotides to both a V gene segment and a J gene segment was required. Rearrangements were classified as productive when the CDR3 lacked stop codons and remained in frame with V and J, and all other rearrangements were classified as non-productive. Following IMGT convention, CDR3 was defined as the stretch from the second conserved V-encoded cysteine to the conserved J-encoded phenylalanine. In an earlier analysis of more than 550 of the donors, sequences lacking an unambiguous match to a single V gene segment were excluded. In an earlier analysis of around 600 of the donors, V segments were called functional above 56.7% productive rearrangements and were called segregating when the between-donor standard deviation exceeded 5%. A statistical classification framework was built to diagnose cytomegalovirus status from the catalog of TCR beta chain sequences. V and J gene assignment, in a later analysis, came from comparing TCR nucleotide sequences with IMGT/GENE-DB human TR gene sequences. Using the TCRdist pipeline, a later analysis assigned CDR3 sequences along with most-parsimonious VDJ recombination scenarios. A later analysis defined each TCR beta chain by its CDR3 amino acid sequence plus V-gene family, and excluded reads lacking a unique V-gene family. A later analysis removed nearly 600 highly shared, low-generation-probability nucleotide sequences to deal with suspected cross-contamination and a sequencing artifact. A later analysis calculated a clonal expansion index for each public chain from normalized within-repertoire ranks of inferred template counts. A later analysis computed generation probabilities with a VDJ recombination model fitted to out-of-frame rearrangements, and checked the results against IGoR. Hypergeometric tests were used in a later analysis to score TCR-TCR, TCR-HLA and TCR-CMV co-occurrence, with a repertoire-size bias correction applied to the TCR pairs. A later analysis estimated false discovery rates by permuting HLA or CMV assignments 20 times. A later analysis grouped co-occurring TCRs with DBSCAN, adding TCRdist sequence similarity when clustering within HLA-allele-positive subsets. Co-occurrence clustering excluded repertoires with fewer than 30,000 or more than 120,000 public chains, plus five with anomalous nucleotide sharing. The immuneACCESS repertoire file appears here via TCRdb, limited to in-frame rearrangements. These files lack a portion of the clones; in checked studies, under half of the deficit traces to unresolved V genes, and the cause of the others is not known. For V, J and clone size, that table is used; D and trimming come from the DNA. The sample includes roughly 290,000 clones, with 75% to 85% observed a single time. Of the sample, less than 0.4% falls within the top ten clones.

In total, 500 to 700 healthy bone marrow donors made up the cohort. At the time of sampling, every cohort member was nominally healthy, though immune exposures that went unrecorded were likely present. The donor tested CMV seronegative and was one of the 352 seronegative cohort members. A peripheral blood sample was collected from each donor, and TCR beta sequencing was performed on peripheral blood mononuclear cells. Genomic DNA extraction from the blood cell samples was performed with the Qiagen DNeasy Blood Extraction Kit. The clonotype comes from a girl aged 2 to 10 in good health and CMV-seronegative. The chain was built from TRBV5-4 and TRBJ2-1; a stretch of 7 junction bases matches TRBD2. Sequencing used PBMCs. Here is the DNA: TGTGCCAGCAGCTTGGCACTAGCGAGGTTAGATGAGCAGTTCTTC. Translated, this gives CASSLALARLDEQFF.